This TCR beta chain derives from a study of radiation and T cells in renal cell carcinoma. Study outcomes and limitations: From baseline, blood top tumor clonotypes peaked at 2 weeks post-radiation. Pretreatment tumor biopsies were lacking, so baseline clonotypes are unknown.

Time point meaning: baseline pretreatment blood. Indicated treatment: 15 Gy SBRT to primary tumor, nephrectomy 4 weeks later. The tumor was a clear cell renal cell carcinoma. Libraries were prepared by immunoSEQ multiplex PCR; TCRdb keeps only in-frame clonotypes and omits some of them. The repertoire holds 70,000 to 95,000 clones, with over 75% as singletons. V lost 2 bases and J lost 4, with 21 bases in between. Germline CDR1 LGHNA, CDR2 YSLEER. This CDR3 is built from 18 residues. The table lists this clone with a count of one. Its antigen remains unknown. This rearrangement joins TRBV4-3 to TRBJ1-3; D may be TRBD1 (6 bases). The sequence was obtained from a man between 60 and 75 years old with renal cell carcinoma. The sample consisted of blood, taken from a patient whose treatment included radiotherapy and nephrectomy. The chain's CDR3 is CASSQHSKGVEFGNTIYF. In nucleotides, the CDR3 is TGCGCCAGCAGCCAACATTCGAAGGGGGTCGAGTTCGGAAACACCATATATTTT.